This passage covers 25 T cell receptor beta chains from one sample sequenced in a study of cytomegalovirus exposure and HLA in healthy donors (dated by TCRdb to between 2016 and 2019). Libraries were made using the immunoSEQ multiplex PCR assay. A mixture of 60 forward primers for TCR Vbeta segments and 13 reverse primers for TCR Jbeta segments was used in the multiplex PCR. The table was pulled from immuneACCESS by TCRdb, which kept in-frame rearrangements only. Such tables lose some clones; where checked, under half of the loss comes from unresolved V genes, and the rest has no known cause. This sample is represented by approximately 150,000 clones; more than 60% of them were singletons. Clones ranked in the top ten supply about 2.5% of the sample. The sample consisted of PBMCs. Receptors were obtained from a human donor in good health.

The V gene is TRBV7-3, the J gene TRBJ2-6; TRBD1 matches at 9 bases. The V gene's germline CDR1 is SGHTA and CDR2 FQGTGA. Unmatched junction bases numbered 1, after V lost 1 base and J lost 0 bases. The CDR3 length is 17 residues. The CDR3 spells CASSLRGQGSGANVLTF. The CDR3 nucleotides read TGTGCCAGCAGCTTAAGGGGACAGGGCTCTGGGGCCAACGTCCTGACTTTC.

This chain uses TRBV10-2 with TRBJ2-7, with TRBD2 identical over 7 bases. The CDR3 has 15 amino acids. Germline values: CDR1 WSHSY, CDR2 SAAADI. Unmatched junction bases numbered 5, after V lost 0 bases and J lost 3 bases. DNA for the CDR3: TGCGCCAGCAGTGAGTCGGGGAGGGAACGCTACGAGCAGTACTTC. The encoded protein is CASSESGRERYEQYF.

The CDR3 bases are TGCGCCAGCAGCTTGGCGGGACTAGCGGGGGAACTTCGCACAGATACGCAGTATTTT. Translation gives CASSLAGLAGELRTDTQYF. V is TRBV5-1 and J is TRBJ2-3, with 14 nucleotides matching TRBD2. Germline V gene data show CDR1 as SGHRS and CDR2 as YFSETQ. Losses at the gene ends were 0 bases for V and 1 base for J; bases not matched to a gene: 7. The CDR3 covers 19 residues.

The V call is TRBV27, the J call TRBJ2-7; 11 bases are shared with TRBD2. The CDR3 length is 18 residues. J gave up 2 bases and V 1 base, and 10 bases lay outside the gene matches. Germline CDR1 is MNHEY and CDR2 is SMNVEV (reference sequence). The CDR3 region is CASSLYLKGTSGAYEQYF. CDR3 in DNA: TGTGCCAGCAGTTTATATCTGAAGGGGACTAGCGGTGCCTACGAGCAGTACTTC.

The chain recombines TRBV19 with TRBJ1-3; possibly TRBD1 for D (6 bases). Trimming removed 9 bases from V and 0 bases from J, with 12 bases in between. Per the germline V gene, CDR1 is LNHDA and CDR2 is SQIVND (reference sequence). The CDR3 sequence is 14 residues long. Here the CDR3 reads CARQQGHSGNTIYF. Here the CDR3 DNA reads TGTGCCAGACAACAGGGCCACTCTGGAAACACCATATATTTT.

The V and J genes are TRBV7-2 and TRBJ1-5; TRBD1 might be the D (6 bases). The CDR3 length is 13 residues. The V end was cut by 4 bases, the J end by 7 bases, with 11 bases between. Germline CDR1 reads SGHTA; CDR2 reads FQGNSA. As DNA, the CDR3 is TGTGCCAGCAGCTCGGGACATTGGCAGCCCCAGCATTTT. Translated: CASSSGHWQPQHF.

The CDR3 bases are TGCACCAGCGTGGGGACAGGGTTGGTCTTTGAGCAGTTCTTC. This sequence encodes CTSVGTGLVFEQFF. The J gene is TRBJ2-1, the V gene TRBV1; the table's D call of TRBD1 was not tested on the DNA. TRBV1 is a pseudogene segment. The CDR3 is made up of 14 amino acids.

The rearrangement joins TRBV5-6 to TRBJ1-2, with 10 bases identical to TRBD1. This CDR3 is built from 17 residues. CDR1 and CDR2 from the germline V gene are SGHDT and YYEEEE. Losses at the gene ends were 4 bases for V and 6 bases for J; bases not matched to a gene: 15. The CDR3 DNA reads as TGTGCCAGCAGCAATCCAGAGGGGGGACAGGGGATCCATGGCTACACCTTC. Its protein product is CASSNPEGGQGIHGYTF.

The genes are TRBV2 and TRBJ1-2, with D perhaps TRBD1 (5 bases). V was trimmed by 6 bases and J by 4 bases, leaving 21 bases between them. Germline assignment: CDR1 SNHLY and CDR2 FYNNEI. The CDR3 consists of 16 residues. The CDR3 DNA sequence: TGTGCCAGCAGCCGAGGAGGGGCAGGGTCCAGCTATGGCTACACCTTC. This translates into CASSRGGAGSSYGYTF.

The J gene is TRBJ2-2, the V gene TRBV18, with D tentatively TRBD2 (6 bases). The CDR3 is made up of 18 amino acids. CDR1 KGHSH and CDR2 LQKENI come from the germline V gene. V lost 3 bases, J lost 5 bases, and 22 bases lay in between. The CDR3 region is CASSPRPAGQGRTGELFF. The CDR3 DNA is TGTGCCAGCTCACCCCGGCCTGCGGGGCAGGGAAGGACCGGGGAGCTGTTTTTT.

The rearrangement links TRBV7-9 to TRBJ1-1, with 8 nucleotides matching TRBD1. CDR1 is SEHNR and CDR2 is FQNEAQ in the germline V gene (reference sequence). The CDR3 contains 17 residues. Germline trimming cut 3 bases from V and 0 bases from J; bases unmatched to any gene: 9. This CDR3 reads CASSFRQGRTMNTEAFF. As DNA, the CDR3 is TGTGCCAGCAGCTTTAGACAGGGGAGGACAATGAACACTGAAGCTTTCTTT.

The CDR3 DNA sequence: TGTGCCAGCAGTCCCCGGCAGGGCTATGGCGAGCAGTACTTC. Its translation is CASSPRQGYGEQYF. This chain uses TRBV27 with TRBJ2-5; TRBD1 might be the D (5 bases). The DNA matches TRBJ2-7 better at its end, which makes the J call doubtful. Per germline, CDR1 MNHEY and CDR2 SMNVEV (reference sequence). The CDR3 covers 14 residues.

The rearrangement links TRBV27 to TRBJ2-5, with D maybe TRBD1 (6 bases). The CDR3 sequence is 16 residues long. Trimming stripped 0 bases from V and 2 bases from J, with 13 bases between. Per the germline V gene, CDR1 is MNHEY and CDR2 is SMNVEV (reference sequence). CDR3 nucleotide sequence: TGTGCCAGCAGTTTATCGTTGAGGGGGATACAAGAGACCCAGTACTTC. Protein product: CASSLSLRGIQETQYF.

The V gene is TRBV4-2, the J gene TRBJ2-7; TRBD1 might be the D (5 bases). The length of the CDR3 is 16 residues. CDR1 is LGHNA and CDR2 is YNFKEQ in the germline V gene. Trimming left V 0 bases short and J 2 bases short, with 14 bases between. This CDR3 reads CASSQEWTRPAYEQYF. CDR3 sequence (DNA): TGTGCCAGCAGCCAAGAGTGGACACGTCCTGCCTACGAGCAGTACTTC.

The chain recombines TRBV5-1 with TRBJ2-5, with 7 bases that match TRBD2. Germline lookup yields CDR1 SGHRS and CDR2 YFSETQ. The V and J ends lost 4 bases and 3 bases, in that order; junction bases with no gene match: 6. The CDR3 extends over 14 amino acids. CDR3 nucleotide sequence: TGCGCCAGCAGCCCGGGGGGAGGGGAAGAGACCCAGTACTTC. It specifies CASSPGGGEETQYF.

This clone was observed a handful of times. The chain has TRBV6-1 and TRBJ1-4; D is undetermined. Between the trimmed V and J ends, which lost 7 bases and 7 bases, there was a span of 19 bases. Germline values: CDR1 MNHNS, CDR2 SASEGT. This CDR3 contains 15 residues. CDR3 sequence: CASTSRGPLAEKLFF. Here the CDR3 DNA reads TGTGCCAGCACCTCAAGAGGGCCCCTAGCTGAAAAACTGTTTTTT.

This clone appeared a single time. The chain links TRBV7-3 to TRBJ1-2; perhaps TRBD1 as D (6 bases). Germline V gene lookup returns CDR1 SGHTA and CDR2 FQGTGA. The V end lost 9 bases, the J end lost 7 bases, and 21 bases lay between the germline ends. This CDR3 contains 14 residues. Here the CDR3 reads CARVLRGGDGGYTF. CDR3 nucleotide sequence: TGTGCCAGAGTATTAAGAGGGGGGGACGGTGGCTACACCTTC.

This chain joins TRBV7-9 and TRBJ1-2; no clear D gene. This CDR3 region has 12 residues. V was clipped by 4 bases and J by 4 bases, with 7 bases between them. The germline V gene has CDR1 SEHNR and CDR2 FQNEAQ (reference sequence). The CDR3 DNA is TGTGCCAGCAGCTCCCCGGGCTATGGCTACACCTTC. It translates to CASSSPGYGYTF.

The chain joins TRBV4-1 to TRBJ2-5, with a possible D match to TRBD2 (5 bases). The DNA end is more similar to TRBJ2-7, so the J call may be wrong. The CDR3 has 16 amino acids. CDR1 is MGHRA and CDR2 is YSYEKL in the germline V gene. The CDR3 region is CASSQPGRARSYEQYF. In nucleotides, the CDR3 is TGCGCCAGCAGCCAGCCCGGGCGGGCCCGATCCTACGAGCAGTACTTC.

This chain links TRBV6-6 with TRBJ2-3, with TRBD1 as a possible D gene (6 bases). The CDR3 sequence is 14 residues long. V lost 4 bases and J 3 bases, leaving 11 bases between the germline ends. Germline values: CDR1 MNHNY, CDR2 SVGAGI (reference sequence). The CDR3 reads CASSSKQGTDTQYF. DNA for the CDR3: TGTGCCAGCAGTTCCAAACAGGGAACAGATACGCAGTATTTT.

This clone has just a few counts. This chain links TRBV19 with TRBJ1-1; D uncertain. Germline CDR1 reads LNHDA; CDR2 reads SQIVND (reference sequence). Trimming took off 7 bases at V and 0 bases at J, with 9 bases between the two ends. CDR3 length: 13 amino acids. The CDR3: CASTHGVNTEAFF. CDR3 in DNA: TGTGCCAGTACCCACGGGGTGAACACTGAAGCTTTCTTT.

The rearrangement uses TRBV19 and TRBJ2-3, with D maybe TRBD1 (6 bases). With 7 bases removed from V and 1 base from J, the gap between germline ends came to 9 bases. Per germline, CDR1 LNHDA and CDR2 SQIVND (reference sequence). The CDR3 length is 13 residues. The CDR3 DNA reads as TGTGCCAGTACAAACAGGGGCACAGATACGCAGTATTTT. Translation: CASTNRGTDTQYF. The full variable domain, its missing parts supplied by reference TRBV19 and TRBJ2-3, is DGGITQSPKYLFRKEGQNVTLSCEQNLNHDAMYWYRQDPGQGLRLIYYSQIVNDFQKGDIAEGYSVSREKKESFPLTVTSAQKNPTAFYLCASTNRGTDTQYFGPGTRLTVL.

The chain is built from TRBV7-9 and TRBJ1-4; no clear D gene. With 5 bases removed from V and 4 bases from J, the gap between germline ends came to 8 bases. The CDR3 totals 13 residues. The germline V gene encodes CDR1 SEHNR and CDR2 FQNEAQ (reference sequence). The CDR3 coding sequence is TGTGCCAGCAGCCCATCATTTAATGAAAAACTGTTTTTT. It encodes CASSPSFNEKLFF. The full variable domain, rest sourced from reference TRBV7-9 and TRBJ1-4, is DTGVSQNPRHKITKRGQNVTFRCDPISEHNRLYWYRQTLGQGPEFLTYFQNEAQLEKSRLLSDRFSAERPKGSFSTLEIQRTEQGDSAMYLCASSPSFNEKLFFGSGTQLSVL.

The CDR3 region is CASTPEGVNTDTQYF. The DNA for the CDR3 is TGTGCCAGCACCCCTGAGGGGGTGAACACAGATACGCAGTATTTT. V gene TRBV2 combines with J gene TRBJ2-3; a possible D gene is TRBD1 (6 bases). In germline, CDR1 is SNHLY, CDR2 FYNNEI. Trimming shortened V by 7 bases and J by 2 bases, and 16 bases separated the two germline ends. The CDR3 runs to 15 residues. Variable domain in full (rest from reference TRBV2 and TRBJ2-3): EPEVTQTPSHQVTQMGQEVILRCVPISNHLYFYWYRQILGQKVEFLVSFYNNEISEKSEIFDDQFSVERPDGSNFTLKIRSTKLEDSAMYFCASTPEGVNTDTQYFGPGTRLTVL.

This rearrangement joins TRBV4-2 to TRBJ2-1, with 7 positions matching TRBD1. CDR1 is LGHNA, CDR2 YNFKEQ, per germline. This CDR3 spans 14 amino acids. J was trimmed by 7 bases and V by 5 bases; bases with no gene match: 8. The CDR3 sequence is CASSALGQANEQFF. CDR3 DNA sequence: TGTGCCAGCAGCGCCCTAGGACAGGCGAATGAGCAGTTCTTC.